Described below is a single T cell receptor (beta chain) sequence and its context. Its antigen is currently unknown. These data belong to a study of OX40 agonist ivuxolimab in advanced cancers. In the study overall: It was ivuxolimab, an agonistic anti-OX40 (CD134) antibody, that patients were treated with. Patients were roughly 81% male with ages about 23 to 90, mean approximately 55. Roughly two fifths of patients had received prior checkpoint inhibitor therapy.

The method was immunoSEQ multiplex PCR; TCRdb's version includes in-frame clones alone and lacks a portion of them. The sample has 65,000 to 90,000 clones, approximately 85% seen once. Study results and limitations: Partial responders at 0.1-3.0 mg/kg showed near-lowest clonal expansion.

J gave up 2 bases and V 6 bases, and 7 bases lay outside the gene matches. The CDR3 loop spans 15 amino acids. Germline V gene sequence: CDR1 SGHRS, CDR2 YFSETQ. The rearrangement links TRBV5-1 to TRBJ2-1, with 8 bases fitting TRBD2. This receptor was identified in an adult with an advanced solid tumor such as melanoma, head and neck, liver or kidney cancer. Specimen: CD4+ or CD8+ T cells sorted from blood, collected in a trial of the OX40 agonist ivuxolimab. CDR3 loop: CASTRGGGTYNEQFF. CDR3 in DNA: TGCGCCAGCACCCGGGGGGGCGGAACCTACAATGAGCAGTTCTTC.